The rows below give T cell receptor beta chains drawn from one sample of a study of control samples from healthy donors and cancer patients. Assay: immunoSEQ multiplex PCR; the TCRdb copy retains only in-frame clones and omits some. The table lists about 89,000 clones, around nine tenths of them singletons. Sequencing used blood. These receptors all come from a man aged 25-45 years in good health. CDR3s leave out the opening cysteine and the closing phenylalanine or tryptophan. Fields, in order: V gene, J gene, CDR3 length, CDR3 protein.

TRBV29-1	TRBJ1-3	12	SAEGSKGGNTIY
TRBV18	TRBJ1-2	13	ASSPSEGKPYGYT
TRBV5-5	TRBJ2-1	14	ASSLARGGSYNEQF
TRBV2	TRBJ1-2	14	ASSELKGAVDYGYT
TRBV2	TRBJ2-5	11	ASSRREGETQY
TRBV9	TRBJ2-1	13	ASSPREKSYNEQF
TRBV5-1	TRBJ1-1	11	ASKGSGDTEAF
TRBV6-5	TRBJ2-2	13	ASTKGAGGPGELF
TRBV5-6	TRBJ2-1	13	ASSRDRPGGDEQF
TRBV5-4	TRBJ1-2	12	ASSIQRGRDGYT
TRBV19	TRBJ2-4	10	ATREGPDIQY
TRBV18	TRBJ2-4	14	ASSPRFSGRTEIQY
TRBV7-9	TRBJ1-5	11	ASSLAGGLPQH
TRBV4-1	TRBJ2-1	14	ASSQAGTGSANEQF
TRBV18	TRBJ1-5	12	ASASQGAGQPQH
TRBV5-6	TRBJ2-2	11	ASSPQVGRELF
TRBV5-1	TRBJ1-2	13	ASSRLDRVEAGYT
TRBV19	TRBJ1-5	12	ASHQRDSNQPQH
TRBV14	TRBJ2-3	13	ASSQLGRGTDTQY
TRBV5-6	TRBJ1-2	12	ASSLVGSFYGYT
TRBV5-4	TRBJ1-1	13	ASSADRGTGNEAF
TRBV11-2	TRBJ1-4	15	ASSLDIAGPRGEKLF
TRBV30	TRBJ1-6	11	AWRQNRGLPLH
TRBV29-1	TRBJ1-1	10	SSGQTNTEAF
TRBV19	TRBJ2-2	12	ASSRGVNTGELF
TRBV30	TRBJ1-1	13	AWSVRGLLNTEAF
TRBV5-4	TRBJ2-5	16	ASSPGLAGEVGEETQY
TRBV5-6	TRBJ1-3	13	ASSYDSALGNTIY
TRBV6-5	TRBJ1-2	10	ASSYNNYGYT